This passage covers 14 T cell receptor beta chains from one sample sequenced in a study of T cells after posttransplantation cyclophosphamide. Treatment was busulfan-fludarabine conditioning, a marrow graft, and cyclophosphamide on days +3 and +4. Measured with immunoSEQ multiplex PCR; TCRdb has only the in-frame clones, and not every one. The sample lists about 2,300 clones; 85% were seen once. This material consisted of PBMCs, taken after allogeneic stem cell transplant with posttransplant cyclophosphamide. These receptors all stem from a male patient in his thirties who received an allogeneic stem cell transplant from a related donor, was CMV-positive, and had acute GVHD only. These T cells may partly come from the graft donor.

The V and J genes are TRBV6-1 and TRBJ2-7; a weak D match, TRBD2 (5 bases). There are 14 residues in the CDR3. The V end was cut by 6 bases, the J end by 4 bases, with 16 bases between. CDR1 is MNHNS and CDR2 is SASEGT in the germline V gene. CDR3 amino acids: CASRKERDTYEQYF. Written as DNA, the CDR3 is TGTGCCAGCAGAAAAGAGAGGGATACTTACGAGCAGTACTTC.

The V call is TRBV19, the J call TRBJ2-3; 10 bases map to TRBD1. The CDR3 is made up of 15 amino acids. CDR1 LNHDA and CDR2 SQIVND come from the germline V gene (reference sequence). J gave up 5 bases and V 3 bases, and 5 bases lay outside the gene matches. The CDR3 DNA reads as TGTGCCAGTAGTATGACAGGGGGCCTGGAAGATACGCAGTATTTT. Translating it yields CASSMTGGLEDTQYF.

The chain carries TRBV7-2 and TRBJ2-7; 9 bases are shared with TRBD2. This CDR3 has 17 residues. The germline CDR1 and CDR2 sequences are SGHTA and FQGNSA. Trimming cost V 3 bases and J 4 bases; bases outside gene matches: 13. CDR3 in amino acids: CASSLRPLIAGEYEQYF. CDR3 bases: TGTGCCAGCAGCTTGCGTCCCCTCATAGCGGGGGAATACGAGCAGTACTTC.

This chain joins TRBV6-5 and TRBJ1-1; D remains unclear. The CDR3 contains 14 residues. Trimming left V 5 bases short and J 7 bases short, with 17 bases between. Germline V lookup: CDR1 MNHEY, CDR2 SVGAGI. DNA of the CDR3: TGTGCCAGCAGTAGTTCTGGACTGGGCGGTGAAGCTTTCTTT. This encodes CASSSSGLGGEAFF.

The CDR3 DNA reads TGTGCCACCAGCCCCCCCCGCAGGGGTGCTGAAAAACTGTTTTTT. Residues: CATSPPRRGAEKLFF. The gene calls are TRBV15 and TRBJ1-4; maybe TRBD1 (6 bases). Trimming pared 5 bases from V and 7 bases from J, leaving 17 bases between. Germline assignment: CDR1 LNHNV and CDR2 YYDKDF (reference sequence). The CDR3 consists of 15 residues.

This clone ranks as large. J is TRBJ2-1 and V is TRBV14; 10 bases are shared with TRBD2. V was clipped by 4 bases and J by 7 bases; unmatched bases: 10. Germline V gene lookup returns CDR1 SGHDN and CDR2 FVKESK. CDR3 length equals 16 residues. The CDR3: CASSPTSGGAVNEQFF. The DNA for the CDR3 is TGTGCCAGCAGCCCTACAAGCGGGGGGGCCGTAAATGAGCAGTTCTTC.

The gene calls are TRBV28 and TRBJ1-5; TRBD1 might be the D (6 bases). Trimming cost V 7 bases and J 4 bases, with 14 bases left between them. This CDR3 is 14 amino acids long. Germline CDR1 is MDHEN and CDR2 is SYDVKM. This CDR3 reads CASTPTGWNQPQHF. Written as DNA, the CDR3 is TGTGCCAGCACCCCGACAGGATGGAATCAGCCCCAGCATTTT.

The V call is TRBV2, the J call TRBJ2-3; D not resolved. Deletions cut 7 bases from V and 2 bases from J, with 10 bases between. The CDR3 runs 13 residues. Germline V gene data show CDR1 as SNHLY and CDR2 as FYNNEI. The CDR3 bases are TGTGCCAGCAACGGTTTCTTCACAGATACGCAGTATTTT. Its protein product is CASNGFFTDTQYF.

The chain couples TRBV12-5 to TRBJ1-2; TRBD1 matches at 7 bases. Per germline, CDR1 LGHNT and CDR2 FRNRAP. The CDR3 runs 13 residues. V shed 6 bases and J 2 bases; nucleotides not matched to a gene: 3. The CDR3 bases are TGTGCTAGTGGCCCACAGGGGAACTATGGCTACACCTTC. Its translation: CASGPQGNYGYTF.

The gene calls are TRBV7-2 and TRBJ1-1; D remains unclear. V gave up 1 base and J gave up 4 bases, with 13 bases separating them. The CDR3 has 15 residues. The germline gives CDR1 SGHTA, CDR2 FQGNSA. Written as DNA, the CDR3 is TGTGCCAGCAGCTTAGGGGGAGGAGGAGGCACTGAAGCTTTCTTT. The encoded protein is CASSLGGGGGTEAFF.

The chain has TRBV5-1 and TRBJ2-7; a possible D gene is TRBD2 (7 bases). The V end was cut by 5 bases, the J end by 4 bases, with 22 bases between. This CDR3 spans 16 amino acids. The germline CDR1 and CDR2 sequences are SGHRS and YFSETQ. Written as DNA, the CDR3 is TGCGCCAGCAGTCAAGGGAGCGGGACACTGGATTACGAGCAGTACTTC. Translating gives CASSQGSGTLDYEQYF.

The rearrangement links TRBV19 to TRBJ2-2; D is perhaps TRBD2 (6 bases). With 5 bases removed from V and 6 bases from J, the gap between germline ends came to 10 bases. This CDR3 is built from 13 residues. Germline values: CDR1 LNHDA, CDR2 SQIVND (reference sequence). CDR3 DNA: TGTGCCAGTAGTTGGAGGGTAGCCGGGGAGCTGTTTTTT. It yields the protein CASSWRVAGELFF.

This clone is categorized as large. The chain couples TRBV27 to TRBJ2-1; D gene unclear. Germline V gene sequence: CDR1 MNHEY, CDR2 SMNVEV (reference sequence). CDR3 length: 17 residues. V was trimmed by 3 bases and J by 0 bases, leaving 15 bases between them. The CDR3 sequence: CASSFNRYSSSYNEQFF. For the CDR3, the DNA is TGTGCCAGCAGTTTTAACAGATACTCAAGCTCCTACAATGAGCAGTTCTTC.

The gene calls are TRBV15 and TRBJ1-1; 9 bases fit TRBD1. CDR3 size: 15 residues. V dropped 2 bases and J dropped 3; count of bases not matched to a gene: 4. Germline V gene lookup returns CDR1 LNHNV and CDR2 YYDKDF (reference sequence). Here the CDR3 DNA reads TGTGCCACCAGCAGAACAGGGGGCGGACACACTGAAGCTTTCTTT. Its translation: CATSRTGGGHTEAFF.